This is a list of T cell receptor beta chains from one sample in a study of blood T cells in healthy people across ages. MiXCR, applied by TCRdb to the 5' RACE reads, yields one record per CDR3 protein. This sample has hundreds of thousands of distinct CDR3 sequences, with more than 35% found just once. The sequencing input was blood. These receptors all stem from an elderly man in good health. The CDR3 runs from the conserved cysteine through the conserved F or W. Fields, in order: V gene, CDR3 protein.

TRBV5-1	CASSSGQGASSHEQFF
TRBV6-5	CASRGPNQPQHF
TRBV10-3	CAISPPDRVYEQYF
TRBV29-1	CSVEYLVGETQYF
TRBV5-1	CASSLASQGRNEQYF
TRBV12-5	CASGLVLSVDYNEQFF
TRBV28	CASSKLRTATNEKLFF
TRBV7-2	CASSFDTGRETQYF
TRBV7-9	CASSSYSGSTDTQYF
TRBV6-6	CASSCDRGNTEAFF
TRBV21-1	CAIRNFGRSTETQYF
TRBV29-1	CSVSISSTYSYNEQFF
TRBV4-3	CASSQSTGRANTGELFF